Here is one T cell receptor beta chain with its context. The data originate from a study of blood T cell repertoires in COVID-19. At the level of the study: Donors in the United States, Italy and Spain gave samples during acute or convalescent COVID-19.

Participants, about 18 to 89 years old, spanned about 26 US areas. Self-reported history from a screening survey and questionnaire set each donor's cohort. Here immunoSEQ multiplex PCR was the method, and the copy in TCRdb shows in-frame clones only, minus some. The sample carries a few hundred thousand clones, around 86% recorded once. The V gene's germline CDR1 is PRHDT and CDR2 FYEKMQ (reference sequence). V was clipped by 5 bases and J by 0 bases; unmatched bases: 9. This CDR3 has 16 amino acids. Sequencing was carried out using PBMCs or T cells enriched from blood (not recorded which). This receptor was identified in a woman aged 40-49 years with acute COVID-19. The chain couples TRBV13 to TRBJ1-1; TRBD1 matches 7 bases. The CDR3, as DNA: TGTGCCAGCAGCCCTATAGGGACAGCGATGAACACTGAAGCTTTCTTT. Translation: CASSPIGTAMNTEAFF.